A single sample is the source of the 17 T cell receptor beta chains below, sequenced in a study of control samples from healthy donors and cancer patients. Sequencing used immunoSEQ multiplex PCR; TCRdb keeps in-frame clones, though not all of them. In the table there are 98,000 or so clones, 70% to 80% of which are singletons. The sequenced sample consisted of blood. These receptors all stem from a woman in her twenties or thirties in good health.

The chain recombines TRBV6-4 with TRBJ2-3; 7 bases match TRBD1. The CDR3 has 14 residues. The germline gives CDR1 MRHNA, CDR2 SNTAGT. Trimming removed 2 bases from V and 3 bases from J; junction bases left unmatched: 2. In DNA form, the CDR3 reads TGTGCCAGCAGTGACAGGGGGCTAACAGATACGCAGTATTTT. It codes for CASSDRGLTDTQYF.

V usage is TRBV7-6 and J usage is TRBJ2-7; 9 nucleotides agree with TRBD1. The CDR3 sequence is 16 residues long. Looked up from germline, CDR1 is SGHVS and CDR2 is FNYEAQ. The J segment lost 5 bases and the V segment lost 5 bases, leaving 13 bases of the junction unmatched. The CDR3 spells CASSPPRWTGENEQYF. The CDR3 DNA reads as TGTGCCAGCAGCCCCCCCCGTTGGACAGGGGAAAACGAGCAGTACTTC.

The rearrangement uses TRBV10-3 and TRBJ2-3; D uncertain. V gave up 2 bases and J gave up 4 bases, with 10 bases separating them. CDR3 length equals 14 residues. Germline CDR1 ENHRY, CDR2 SYGVKD. The CDR3 sequence is CAISEGPLADTQYF. In nucleotides, the CDR3 is TGTGCCATCAGTGAGGGCCCTCTGGCAGATACGCAGTATTTT.

CDR3: CASSFGISGGTGELFF. DNA of the CDR3: TGTGCCAGCAGTTTTGGGATTTCGGGGGGCACCGGGGAGCTGTTTTTT. V usage is TRBV6-2 or TRBV6-3 and J usage is TRBJ2-2, with 7 bases aligning to TRBD2. This CDR3 spans 16 amino acids. Germline assignment: CDR1 MNHEY and CDR2 SVGEGT. V lost 4 bases to trimming and J lost 4 bases; unmatched junction nucleotides: 9.

The chain uses TRBV20-1 and TRBJ2-5, with 9 positions matching TRBD1. CDR3 length: 13 amino acids. The germline V gene has CDR1 DFQATT and CDR2 SNEGSKA (reference sequence). V trimming: 3 bases; J trimming: 5 bases; junction bases outside the gene matches: 4. The chain's CDR3 is CSASRQGVETQYF. CDR3 nucleotide sequence: TGCAGTGCTAGTAGACAGGGGGTCGAGACCCAGTACTTC.

This clone is a singleton in its sample. This rearrangement joins TRBV9 to TRBJ1-2; tentative D call: TRBD1 (6 bases). V lost 0 bases, J lost 4 bases, and 13 bases lay in between. This CDR3 contains 15 residues. The germline V gene has CDR1 SGDLS and CDR2 YYNGEE. The DNA of the CDR3 is TGTGCCAGCAGCGTAGCGGGACAAGCATTCTATGGCTACACCTTC. Translation: CASSVAGQAFYGYTF. The complete variable domain, with remaining parts taken from reference TRBV9 and TRBJ1-2, reads DSGVTQTPKHLITATGQRVTLRCSPRSGDLSVYWYQQSLDQGLQFLIQYYNGEERAKGNILERFSAQQFPDLHSELNLSSLELGDSALYFCASSVAGQAFYGYTFGSGTRLTVV.

This chain uses TRBV29-1 with TRBJ2-7; a possible D gene is TRBD1 (5 bases). Germline V gene lookup returns CDR1 SQVTM and CDR2 ANQGSEA. The CDR3 has 13 residues. Deletions cut 4 bases from V and 4 bases from J, with 14 bases between. For the CDR3, the DNA is TGCAGCGTTGGAGGCAGGGCTTCTTACGAGCAGTACTTC. Its protein is CSVGGRASYEQYF.

The gene calls are TRBV9 and TRBJ1-3; 9 bases are shared with TRBD1. The J segment lost 3 bases and the V segment lost 2 bases, leaving 18 bases of the junction unmatched. The CDR3 loop spans 20 amino acids. CDR1 is SGDLS and CDR2 is YYNGEE in the germline V gene. CDR3 nucleotides: TGTGCCAGCAGCGTCGCACCGGGACAGGGACTCGGGGGGGGTGGAAACACCATATATTTT. Translating it yields CASSVAPGQGLGGGGNTIYF.

CDR3 protein: CALGQGTGYTF. As DNA, the CDR3 is TGTGCGCTCGGACAGGGGACTGGCTACACCTTC. The rearrangement links TRBV6-5 to TRBJ1-2, with TRBD1 matching over 9 bases. This CDR3 comprises 11 residues. Germline CDR1 reads MNHEY; CDR2 reads SVGAGI.

The V call is TRBV6-6, the J call TRBJ1-1; D remains ambiguous. V dropped 2 bases and J dropped 3 bases, with 13 bases sitting between them. In germline, CDR1 is MNHNY, CDR2 SVGAGI (reference sequence). The CDR3 sequence is 15 residues long. The chain's CDR3 is CASSYIGKEYTEAFF. DNA for the CDR3: TGTGCCAGCAGTTACATTGGCAAGGAGTACACTGAAGCTTTCTTT.

V usage is TRBV6-5 and J usage is TRBJ2-5; a weak D match, TRBD1 (6 bases). The length of the CDR3 is 13 residues. V lost 10 bases to trimming and J lost 3 bases, with 15 bases between them. Germline V lookup: CDR1 MNHEY, CDR2 SVGAGI. The CDR3: CATSTGTKETQYF. The CDR3 bases are TGTGCCACTTCCACAGGGACAAAAGAGACCCAGTACTTC.

Regarding this clone: An end of the junction differs from the germline gene, which may be a read error. The chain couples TRBV7-9 to TRBJ2-6; 10 nucleotides agree with TRBD2. The germline CDR1 and CDR2 sequences are SEHNR and FQNEAQ (reference sequence). This CDR3 has 17 residues. This chain's CDR3 is CASSLAGGRSGANVLTF. The CDR3 coding sequence is TGTGCCAGCAGTTTAGCGGGGGGCCGCTCTGGGGCCAACGTCCTGACTTTC.

The chain couples TRBV5-4 to TRBJ2-3, with D hard to call. Germline CDR1 is SGHNT and CDR2 is YYREEE (reference sequence). The V and J ends lost 4 bases and 0 bases respectively, with 18 bases between them. The CDR3 contains 17 residues. The CDR3 here is CASSRNQGFTSTDTQYF. The CDR3 DNA reads as TGTGCCAGCAGCCGGAATCAAGGGTTTACTAGCACAGATACGCAGTATTTT.

The chain employs TRBV5-1 and TRBJ2-6; weak D call: TRBD1 (5 bases). The V and J ends lost 0 bases and 0 bases respectively, with 7 bases between them. The germline gives CDR1 SGHRS, CDR2 YFSETQ. The CDR3 contains 16 residues. The CDR3 DNA reads TGCGCCAGCAGCTTGGAAGGGGTCTCTGGGGCCAACGTCCTGACTTTC. Its translation: CASSLEGVSGANVLTF.

The chain joins TRBV1 to TRBJ1-4. TRBV1 is assigned pseudogene status. This CDR3 contains 16 residues. CDR3: CTSSHPRGLYYEKLFF. Written as DNA, the CDR3 is TGCACCAGCAGCCACCCTAGAGGCCTTTATTATGAAAAACTGTTTTTT.

The chain employs TRBV28 and TRBJ1-6; a weak D match, TRBD1 (6 bases). The CDR3 has 14 residues. Germline assignment: CDR1 MDHEN and CDR2 SYDVKM. The V end lost 6 bases, the J end lost 8 bases, and 14 bases lay between the germline ends. CDR3: CASSSDRSDSPLHF. CDR3 DNA sequence: TGTGCCAGCAGCTCTGACAGGTCAGATTCACCCCTCCACTTT. Based on the CDR3 plus reference TRBV28 and TRBJ1-6, the full variable domain is DVKVTQSSRYLVKRTGEKVFLECVQDMDHENMFWYRQDPGLGLRLIYFSYDVKMKEKGDIPEGYSVSREKKERFSLILESASTNQTSMYLCASSSDRSDSPLHFGNGTRLTVT.

V usage is TRBV30 and J usage is TRBJ1-1; D perhaps matches TRBD1 (5 bases). The germline V gene has CDR1 GTSNPN and CDR2 SVGIG (reference sequence). V was trimmed by 4 bases and J by 5 bases, leaving 14 bases between them. The CDR3 runs to 13 residues. The CDR3 region is CAWNGPGRTEAFF. CDR3 in DNA: TGTGCCTGGAATGGGCCAGGGAGAACTGAAGCTTTCTTT. Variable domain in full (rest from reference TRBV30 and TRBJ1-1): SQTIHQWPATLVQPVGSPLSLECTVEGTSNPNLYWYRQAAGRGLQLLFYSVGIGQISSEVPQNLSASRPQDRQFILSSKKLLLSDSGFYLCAWNGPGRTEAFFGQGTRLTVV.